This is a list of T cell receptor beta chains from one sample in a study of blood T cell repertoires in COVID-19. Clones were sequenced by immunoSEQ multiplex PCR, and TCRdb holds only the in-frame ones, with some missing. The sample carries approximately 88,000 clones, 75% to 95% recorded once. The sample consisted of peripheral blood. Every receptor here comes from a woman in her fifties or sixties in a cohort sampled during active COVID-19. Each CDR3 is given with its conserved first and last residue. D genes are given only for firm matches. Clone size is not always given. Where it is, it says once, few, many or a class for expanded clones.

cdr3_nt cdr3_aa d_call j_call clone_size v_call
TGTGCTAGCAGCTCGGTGGCAGGCTCCTACAATGAGCAGTTCTTC CASSSVAGSYNEQFF - TRBJ2-1 - TRBV7-7
TGTGCCATCAGTGTGGGACAGGGGCACAATCAGCCCCAGCATTTT CAISVGQGHNQPQHF TRBD1 TRBJ1-5 once TRBV10-3
TGTGCCAGCAGCTTGGCGGCTGAAGCTTTCTTT CASSLAAEAFF - TRBJ1-1 once TRBV5-6
TGCGCCCTCGGGGGGAATCAGCCCCAGCATTTT CALGGNQPQHF - TRBJ1-5 - TRBV23-1
TGTGCCAGCAGCTTTTCGGGGATGTCCTACAATGAGCAGTTCTTC CASSFSGMSYNEQFF - TRBJ2-1 - TRBV5-8
TGTGCCAGCAGCTTACATAGCCGACGGACAGCTACGAATCAGCCCCAGCATTTT CASSLHSRRTATNQPQHF - TRBJ1-5 - TRBV7-2
TGTGCCTGGAGTGCCCAGGGCAATCAGCCCCAGCATTTT CAWSAQGNQPQHF - TRBJ1-5 few TRBV30
TGTGCCAGCTCACCCACCGCGGGTCGGGGCTACACCTTC CASSPTAGRGYTF - TRBJ1-2 - TRBV18
TGTGCCAGCAGCCAGGGACAGTCATCGTCCTACGAGCAGTACTTC CASSQGQSSSYEQYF TRBD1 TRBJ2-7 - TRBV7-6
TGTGCCAGCACCCCCGGGTGGGGCAGGGCCTACGAGCAGTACTTC CASTPGWGRAYEQYF - TRBJ2-7 - TRBV5-6
TGTGCCAGCAGCCACAGACTCAGGGTTACGAACTCCCCCTATGGCTACACCTTC CASSHRLRVTNSPYGYTF - TRBJ1-2 - TRBV3-1/TRBV3-2
TGTGCCAGCAGTTTATTTGCTAGCGGGAGCTCCTACGAGCAGTACTTC CASSLFASGSSYEQYF TRBD2 TRBJ2-7 - TRBV28
TGTGCCAGCAGCCATCGTCAGGCTACCGAAAAACTGTTTTTT CASSHRQATEKLFF - TRBJ1-4 - TRBV3-1/TRBV3-2
TGTGCCAGCACACGGGACAGCCCCATGAACACTGAAGCTTTCTTT CASTRDSPMNTEAFF TRBD1 TRBJ1-1 - TRBV2
TGTGCCAGCAATCGGGACAGCCTCTACGAGCAGTACTTC CASNRDSLYEQYF TRBD1 TRBJ2-7 - TRBV2
TGTGCCAGCAGCCCCCCGGACAGGGTAGTCGGGACTGAAGCTTTCTTT CASSPPDRVVGTEAFF TRBD1 TRBJ1-1 - TRBV28
TGTGCCAGCAGTCCGGGACAGTATGCAACTAATGAAAAACTGTTTTTT CASSPGQYATNEKLFF TRBD1 TRBJ1-4 - TRBV6-6
TGTGCCAGCAGCTTAGGACAGGGGGCATCTAATGAAAAACTGTTTTTT CASSLGQGASNEKLFF TRBD1 TRBJ1-4 - TRBV7-9
TGTGCCAGCAGCCCGTCTAGCTTTTCGGGGGTAGTCGGGGAGCTGTTTTTT CASSPSSFSGVVGELFF - TRBJ2-2 - TRBV3-1/TRBV3-2
TGTGCCTGGGCCCTACCCGGGGAGGGGACTGAAGCTTTCTTT CAWALPGEGTEAFF - TRBJ1-1 - TRBV30
TGTGCCAGCAGTGGGATTCCGGGGGGCCAGGGAAACACCATATATTTT CASSGIPGGQGNTIYF - TRBJ1-3 - TRBV6-1
TGTGCCAGTAGTAGCAGGGGAAGAGAGACCCAGTACTTC CASSSRGRETQYF - TRBJ2-5 - TRBV19
TGCAGTGCTAGTGGGACACTTAATCAGCCCCAGCATTTT CSASGTLNQPQHF - TRBJ1-5 - TRBV20-1
TGTGCCAGTAGTAAAACGGGAGTACGAGAGACCCAGTACTTC CASSKTGVRETQYF - TRBJ2-5 - TRBV19
TGTGCCAGCACCCTGGCTGGCAGGTCCTACGAGCAGTACTTC CASTLAGRSYEQYF - TRBJ2-7 - TRBV13
TGTGCCAGCAGACCGACTAGCGGGGAGGTCAATGAGCAGTTCTTC CASRPTSGEVNEQFF TRBD2 TRBJ2-1 - TRBV6-5
TGCAGTGCCCTCTTCAATGAGCAGTTCTTC CSALFNEQFF - TRBJ2-1 - TRBV20-1
TGTGCCAGCAGCCCCCTAGCGGGAGGGTTCAACGAGCAGTACTTC CASSPLAGGFNEQYF TRBD2 TRBJ2-7 - TRBV28